What follows are 32 T cell receptor beta chains derived from one specimen sequenced in a study of cytomegalovirus exposure and HLA in healthy donors. The PCR contained 60 Vbeta and 13 Jbeta primers. Generated by immunoSEQ multiplex PCR, the TCRdb table keeps only in-frame clones and is missing some. This table has 110,000 to 150,000 clones, 75% appearing once. The sequenced material came from PBMCs. The receptor source for this set is a man aged 25-45 years in good health and CMV-seronegative.

The chain uses TRBV5-1 and TRBJ1-1; D gene unclear. The CDR3 covers 14 residues. Germline V gene lookup returns CDR1 SGHRS and CDR2 YFSETQ. V was pared by 6 bases and J by 1 base, with 13 bases between. CDR3: CASTPGSGNTEAFF. The CDR3 coding sequence is TGCGCCAGCACCCCGGGTAGTGGGAACACTGAAGCTTTCTTT.

As for this clone: A junction boundary mismatches the germline segment, possibly from a read error. The gene calls are TRBV7-7 and TRBJ2-1; TRBD2 matches 7 bases. This CDR3 is built from 14 residues. CDR1 SSHAT and CDR2 FNYEAQ come from the germline V gene (reference sequence). CDR3 amino acids: CASSPGGRNNEQFF. The CDR3 DNA follows: TGTGCTAGCAGCCCCGGGGGGAGGAACAATGAGCAGTTCTTC. The full variable domain, its missing parts supplied by reference TRBV7-7 and TRBJ2-1, is GAGVSQSPRYKVTKRGQDVTLRCDPISSHATLYWYQQALGQGPEFLTYFNYEAQPDKSGLPSDRFSAERPEGSISTLTIQRTEQRDSAMYRCASSPGGRNNEQFFGPGTRLTVL.

The chain links TRBV10-3 to TRBJ2-1, with TRBD2 matching 10 bases. After removal of 10 bases from V and 7 bases from J, the junction contained 13 bases not matched to a gene. This CDR3 spans 15 amino acids. Germline V gene sequence: CDR1 ENHRY, CDR2 SYGVKD. This chain's CDR3 is CATTPREAGGNEQFF. CDR3 nucleotide sequence: TGTGCCACCACCCCCCGAGAAGCGGGAGGGAATGAGCAGTTCTTC.

This clone occurred a few times. The rearrangement links TRBV14 to TRBJ1-1, with a possible D match to TRBD1 (6 bases). The germline gives CDR1 SGHDN, CDR2 FVKESK. Trimming pared 0 bases from V and 0 bases from J, leaving 11 bases between. The CDR3 has 16 residues. The CDR3 nucleotides read TGTGCCAGCAGCCAAGATGGAAGGGGGATGAACACTGAAGCTTTCTTT. Amino acids: CASSQDGRGMNTEAFF.

Written as DNA, the CDR3 is TGTGCCAGCAGCTTAACGGGAAGCACAGATACGCAGTATTTT. Translated, it gives CASSLTGSTDTQYF. The chain links TRBV13 to TRBJ2-3; D possibly corresponds to TRBD2 (5 bases). CDR1 is PRHDT and CDR2 is FYEKMQ in the germline V gene (reference sequence). The CDR3 runs 14 residues. Trimming removed 2 bases from V and 0 bases from J, with 6 bases in between.

The chain employs TRBV6-1 and TRBJ2-3; TRBD1 is a possible D gene (5 bases). This CDR3 has 15 residues. Per germline, CDR1 MNHNS and CDR2 SASEGT. V lost 6 bases to trimming and J lost 5 bases, with 18 bases between them. CDR3 region: CASSPLQGHRDTQYF. The CDR3 DNA reads as TGTGCCAGCAGCCCCCTGCAGGGTCATAGAGATACGCAGTATTTT.

The rearrangement uses TRBV6-1 and TRBJ1-5, with D perhaps matching TRBD1 (5 bases). Per the germline V gene, CDR1 is MNHNS and CDR2 is SASEGT. The V end was cut by 3 bases, the J end by 0 bases, with 12 bases between. The CDR3 runs to 16 residues. The CDR3 sequence is CASSEKGKGSNQPQHF. The CDR3 nucleotides read TGTGCCAGCAGTGAGAAGGGGAAGGGTAGCAATCAGCCCCAGCATTTT.

J is TRBJ1-2 and V is TRBV18; TRBD1 is a possible D gene (6 bases). The V end was cut by 6 bases, the J end by 1 base, with 12 bases between. CDR1 is KGHSH, CDR2 LQKENI, per germline. This CDR3 spans 14 amino acids. CDR3 residues: CASSVDRSNYGYTF. The CDR3 coding sequence is TGTGCCAGCTCCGTAGACAGGAGTAACTATGGCTACACCTTC.

The chain is built from TRBV11-2 and TRBJ2-2; TRBD2 agrees at 15 bases. Losses at the gene ends were 5 bases for V and 9 bases for J; bases not matched to a gene: 13. This CDR3 is 18 amino acids long. In germline, CDR1 is SGHAT, CDR2 FQNNGV. Written as DNA, the CDR3 is TGTGCCAGCAGCCCTAATGGACTAGCGGGAGGGGAAACACGGGAGCTGTTTTTT. It yields the protein CASSPNGLAGGETRELFF.

This chain uses TRBV14 with TRBJ2-7; no firm D call. V was shortened by 1 base and J by 2 bases, with 9 bases between the two germline ends. CDR1 SGHDN and CDR2 FVKESK come from the germline V gene. The CDR3 is made up of 14 amino acids. The CDR3 sequence: CASSQGAGPYEQYF. The CDR3 region has the DNA TGTGCCAGCAGCCAAGGGGCTGGCCCCTACGAGCAGTACTTC.

CDR3 sequence reads: CSVEVDSYEQYF. The CDR3 nucleotides read TGCAGCGTTGAAGTGGACAGCTACGAGCAGTACTTC. The chain recombines TRBV29-1 with TRBJ2-7, with a weak D call TRBD1 (6 bases). Germline V gene data show CDR1 as SQVTM and CDR2 as ANQGSEA. Deletions cut 1 base from V and 3 bases from J, with 7 bases between. The CDR3 is 12 residues long.

The gene calls are TRBV28 and TRBJ2-2; D possibly corresponds to TRBD2 (6 bases). Trimming cost V 6 bases and J 1 base, with 18 bases left between them. This CDR3 spans 17 amino acids. Germline CDR1 reads MDHEN; CDR2 reads SYDVKM. As DNA, the CDR3 is TGTGCCAGCAGCCTGGGACTCCCAGAGTTGAACACCGGGGAGCTGTTTTTT. Protein sequence: CASSLGLPELNTGELFF.

This clone was seen more than once but under ten times. The V gene is TRBV6-1, the J gene TRBJ1-5; D unclear. Germline values: CDR1 MNHNS, CDR2 SASEGT. The CDR3 spans 15 residues. V was cut by 4 bases and J by 2 bases, with 12 bases left in between. The CDR3 nucleotides are TGTGCCAGCAGTGGGGAGCGACAAGGCAATCAGCCCCAGCATTTT. Protein sequence: CASSGERQGNQPQHF.

This clone appeared a single time. This sequence joins TRBV5-1 and TRBJ2-7, with TRBD1 matching 10 bases. J was trimmed by 4 bases and V by 4 bases; bases with no gene match: 5. From germline, CDR1 is SGHRS and CDR2 YFSETQ. This CDR3 region has 14 residues. CDR3 loop: CASSPTGGGYEQYF. CDR3 sequence (DNA): TGCGCCAGCAGCCCGACAGGGGGCGGGTACGAGCAGTACTTC.

The gene calls are TRBV5-1 and TRBJ1-2, with 7 bases that match TRBD1. From germline, CDR1 is SGHRS and CDR2 YFSETQ. CDR3 length: 14 amino acids. J was trimmed by 4 bases and V by 0 bases; bases with no gene match: 3. For the CDR3, the DNA is TGCGCCAGCAGCTTGGATGGGACAGCCTATGGCTACACCTTC. Translating it yields CASSLDGTAYGYTF. The variable domain in full, completed from reference TRBV5-1 and TRBJ1-2, reads KAGVTQTPRYLIKTRGQQVTLSCSPISGHRSVSWYQQTPGQGLQFLFEYFSETQRNKGNFPGRFSGRQFSNSRSEMNVSTLELGDSALYLCASSLDGTAYGYTFGSGTRLTVV.

J is TRBJ2-7 and V is TRBV19; D is unresolved. Trimming cost V 9 bases and J 3 bases, with 15 bases left between them. The germline V gene has CDR1 LNHDA and CDR2 SQIVND (reference sequence). The CDR3 has 13 amino acids. CDR3 amino acids: CASPLFLVYEQYF. The CDR3 nucleotides read TGTGCCAGCCCCCTTTTTCTTGTCTACGAGCAGTACTTC.

This clone has more than one count but fewer than ten. The gene calls are TRBV6-5 and TRBJ1-1; no clear D. CDR1 MNHEY and CDR2 SVGAGI come from the germline V gene. This CDR3 region has 15 residues. The germline V and J ends were trimmed by 8 bases and 5 bases, with 21 bases remaining between them. The CDR3 loop is CASRARREMGTEAFF. In DNA, the CDR3 is TGTGCCAGCCGGGCGAGGAGGGAGATGGGGACTGAAGCTTTCTTT.

The chain couples TRBV7-8 to TRBJ1-2; TRBD1 aligns across 8 bases. The germline V gene encodes CDR1 SGHVS and CDR2 FQNEAQ. The CDR3 extends over 13 amino acids. Unmatched junction bases numbered 5, after V lost 6 bases and J lost 5 bases. The CDR3 sequence is CASRPDRGYGYTF. In nucleotides, the CDR3 is TGTGCCAGCAGACCCGACAGGGGATATGGCTACACCTTC.

The J gene is TRBJ2-7, the V gene TRBV2, with D perhaps TRBD2 (6 bases). Trimming stripped 4 bases from V and 0 bases from J, with 10 bases between. The CDR3 consists of 14 residues. The V gene's germline CDR1 is SNHLY and CDR2 FYNNEI. Here the CDR3 DNA reads TGTGCCAGCAGTGTGGAGGGCAGCTCCTACGAGCAGTACTTC. Residues: CASSVEGSSYEQYF. Together with reference TRBV2 and TRBJ2-7, the CDR3 gives the full variable domain: EPEVTQTPSHQVTQMGQEVILRCVPISNHLYFYWYRQILGQKVEFLVSFYNNEISEKSEIFDDQFSVERPDGSNFTLKIRSTKLEDSAMYFCASSVEGSSYEQYFGPGTRLTVT.

The chain links TRBV5-1 to TRBJ2-5; 8 bases align to TRBD1. Per the germline V gene, CDR1 is SGHRS and CDR2 is YFSETQ. CDR3 length: 15 residues. Trimming took 4 bases from V and 1 from J; bases not matched to a gene: 6. For the CDR3, the DNA is TGCGCCAGCAGCCTACAGGGGGTCGGCCAAGAGACCCAGTACTTC. This sequence encodes CASSLQGVGQETQYF.

The chain joins TRBV9 to TRBJ2-2; 10 bases line up with TRBD2. Per the germline V gene, CDR1 is SGDLS and CDR2 is YYNGEE. This CDR3 has 17 amino acids. The junction had 11 bases not matched to a gene; V was cut back by 4 bases and J by 5 bases. CDR3 protein: CASSLAPAGGQTGELFF. CDR3 coding DNA: TGTGCCAGCAGCCTCGCCCCAGCGGGGGGGCAAACCGGGGAGCTGTTTTTT.

The chain employs TRBV5-6 and TRBJ1-1; D is uncertain. Germline V lookup: CDR1 SGHDT, CDR2 YYEEEE. Trimming shortened V by 0 bases and J by 4 bases, and 4 bases separated the two germline ends. The CDR3 spans 12 residues. DNA of the CDR3: TGTGCCAGCAGCTTGGGAGCCACTGAAGCTTTCTTT. It translates to CASSLGATEAFF.

The rearrangement joins TRBV19 to TRBJ2-7; 11 positions agree with TRBD2. This CDR3 comprises 13 residues. V shed 7 bases and J 5 bases; nucleotides not matched to a gene: 4. The germline V gene has CDR1 LNHDA and CDR2 SQIVND (reference sequence). CDR3 bases: TGTGCCAGTACTCCGACTAGCGGGAACGAGCAGTACTTC. Amino acid sequence: CASTPTSGNEQYF. Full variable domain (outside the CDR3, taken from reference TRBV19 and TRBJ2-7): DGGITQSPKYLFRKEGQNVTLSCEQNLNHDAMYWYRQDPGQGLRLIYYSQIVNDFQKGDIAEGYSVSREKKESFPLTVTSAQKNPTAFYLCASTPTSGNEQYFGPGTRLTVT.

The rearrangement links TRBV5-1 to TRBJ2-7; TRBD1 is a possible D gene (6 bases). The CDR3 totals 14 residues. Between the trimmed V and J ends, which lost 0 bases and 6 bases, there was a span of 13 bases. The germline CDR1 and CDR2 sequences are SGHRS and YFSETQ. In nucleotides, the CDR3 is TGCGCCAGCAGCTTGGGACAGGAGAGCTCCGAGCAGTACTTC. It yields the protein CASSLGQESSEQYF.

This chain uses TRBV7-9 with TRBJ1-1; D may be TRBD1 (6 bases). Germline V gene sequence: CDR1 SEHNR, CDR2 FQNEAQ (reference sequence). Trimming cost V 7 bases and J 2 bases, with 17 bases left between them. The CDR3 is 15 amino acids. The CDR3 spells CASIEGGEGNTEAFF. The CDR3 coding sequence is TGTGCCAGCATCGAAGGGGGTGAGGGAAACACTGAAGCTTTCTTT. Variable domain in full (rest from reference TRBV7-9 and TRBJ1-1): DTGVSQNPRHKITKRGQNVTFRCDPISEHNRLYWYRQTLGQGPEFLTYFQNEAQLEKSRLLSDRFSAERPKGSFSTLEIQRTEQGDSAMYLCASIEGGEGNTEAFFGQGTRLTVV.

This clone was seen only a few times. V and J are TRBV5-4 and TRBJ1-1, with 8 bases fitting TRBD1. The V gene's germline CDR1 is SGHNT and CDR2 YYREEE (reference sequence). This CDR3 comprises 15 residues. Unmatched junction bases numbered 8, after V lost 4 bases and J lost 3 bases. CDR3 DNA: TGTGCCAGCAGCGATACAGGGGGTTCGGACACTGAAGCTTTCTTT. This sequence encodes CASSDTGGSDTEAFF.

The chain couples TRBV2 to TRBJ2-4, with TRBD2 matching over 8 bases. The trim removed 3 bases at V and 8 bases at J, leaving 3 bases unmatched. CDR1 is SNHLY, CDR2 FYNNEI, per germline. This CDR3 has 13 amino acids. This CDR3 reads CASSDEAGDIQYF. CDR3 in DNA: TGTGCCAGCAGTGATGAAGCGGGGGACATTCAGTACTTC.

This clone was counted only a few times. V is TRBV5-4 and J is TRBJ2-4, with TRBD2 matching over 10 bases. The CDR3 has 16 amino acids. CDR1 and CDR2 from the germline V gene are SGHNT and YYREEE (reference sequence). The J segment lost 6 bases and the V segment lost 0 bases, leaving 6 bases of the junction unmatched. Here the CDR3 reads CASSLVAGGRVNIQYF. The CDR3 DNA reads as TGTGCCAGCAGCTTGGTAGCGGGGGGCCGGGTAAACATTCAGTACTTC.

This chain uses TRBV6-7 with TRBJ1-5; a weak D match, TRBD1 (5 bases). TRBV6-7 is classed as an ORF, of uncertain function. Trimming removed 7 bases from V and 6 bases from J, with 13 bases in between. There are 13 residues in the CDR3. The CDR3 nucleotides read TGTGCCAGCACCCTAAGGGGCAGTCAGCCCCAGCATTTT. As protein: CASTLRGSQPQHF.

CDR3 region: CASSLAGLRPKTGGYTF. DNA of the CDR3: TGTGCCAGCAGTTTGGCGGGTCTAAGACCAAAGACGGGGGGCTACACCTTC. This sequence joins TRBV28 and TRBJ1-2; no definite D call. The CDR3 is 17 amino acids. The germline gives CDR1 MDHEN, CDR2 SYDVKM. Trimming took off 3 bases at V and 8 bases at J, with 25 bases between the two ends.

Worth noting for this clone: One end of the junction does not line up with germline, which may come from a read error. The chain joins TRBV19 to TRBJ1-1; D gene unclear. Germline CDR1 is LNHDA and CDR2 is SQIVND (reference sequence). The CDR3 spans 14 residues. In DNA form, the CDR3 reads TGTGCAAGTAAAGGAGGGCCGGGGAACACTGAAGCTTTCTTT. It translates to CASKGGPGNTEAFF.

This chain uses TRBV19 with TRBJ2-7; 10 bases are a match to TRBD2. This CDR3 spans 15 amino acids. Per germline, CDR1 LNHDA and CDR2 SQIVND (reference sequence). V shed 3 bases and J 2 bases; nucleotides not matched to a gene: 4. The CDR3 spells CASSIWLAGAYEQYF. The DNA for the CDR3 is TGTGCCAGTAGTATCTGGCTAGCGGGGGCCTACGAGCAGTACTTC.